This TCR beta chain was profiled in a study of T cell changes during pregnancy in multiple sclerosis (dated by TCRdb to the late 2010s). Context from the whole study: The study looked at changes in the T cell repertoire across pregnancy in women with multiple sclerosis.

Libraries were prepared through the immunoSEQ multiplex PCR assay. This immuneACCESS table, as held by TCRdb, lists in-frame sequences with V and J called but not all clones. Of the missing ones, under half trace to an unresolved V gene in checked studies; the others have no known cause. In all, the sample holds around 40,000 clones, and approximately 89% of those were seen once. The leading ten clones occupy 0.7% to 0.95% of the sample. The germline V gene (reference sequence) yields MNHEY for CDR1 and SMNVEV for CDR2. V ends up 3 bases short and J 12 bases short, with an unmatched junction base count of 8. The CDR3 measures 12 amino acids from cysteine to phenylalanine. Only the CDR3 DNA is retained, 36 bases long and in frame from the first base. Concerning this clone itself: What antigen it recognizes has not been identified. The sample holds no much larger clone one base away, and base qualities are not on file.

The chain joins TRBV27 to TRBJ2-7; 7 junctional bases match TRBD1. The specimen comprised CD4+ T cells from peripheral blood mononuclear cells, sampled after pregnancy. The TCR sequence derives from a female donor in good health, enrolled as a control in a pregnancy study. The DNA sequence is TGTGCCAGCAGTTTCGGGACAGACCCGCCGTACTTC. This is translated as CASSFGTDPPYF.